One and the same sample provided the 17 T cell receptor beta chains below, sequenced in a study of shared clonotypes between healthy human individuals. Data came from immunoSEQ multiplex PCR; TCRdb stores just in-frame clones and leaves some out. The data contain millions of clones, 85% to 95% of them singletons. CD45RO negativity and positive selection for CCR7 defined naive CD8 cells, a population that excluded terminally differentiated effector memory CD45RA+ cells. The sequenced material came from naive CD8+ T cells from PBMCs. All receptors come from a man between 18 and 29 years old in good health. Some clones in this sample may be carry-over from other donors' samples.

The V call is TRBV14, the J call TRBJ2-7, with no clear D. This CDR3 region has 13 residues. Germline V gene sequence: CDR1 SGHDN, CDR2 FVKESK. The germline V and J ends were trimmed by 1 base and 4 bases, with 8 bases remaining between them. The CDR3 here is CASSQVGIYEQYF. The DNA of the CDR3 is TGTGCCAGCAGCCAAGTGGGTATTTACGAGCAGTACTTC.

The chain recombines TRBV4-2 with TRBJ2-7; D uncertain. Per the germline V gene, CDR1 is LGHNA and CDR2 is YNFKEQ. V lost 0 bases and J lost 3, with 9 bases in between. CDR3 length equals 14 residues. The CDR3 bases are TGTGCCAGCAGCCAAGATACCGGGCACTACGAGCAGTACTTC. Its protein product is CASSQDTGHYEQYF.

This clone was counted a single time. This chain joins TRBV27 and TRBJ1-4; D remains ambiguous. The germline CDR1 and CDR2 sequences are MNHEY and SMNVEV (reference sequence). CDR3 length: 14 amino acids. V lost 3 bases and J lost 7, with 12 bases in between. CDR3 DNA sequence: TGTGCCAGCAGTTTCGTGGGATCTGGTGAAAAACTGTTTTTT. It yields the protein CASSFVGSGEKLFF.

This clone is a singleton in its sample. The V and J genes are TRBV27 and TRBJ2-2, with D perhaps TRBD2 (6 bases). With 3 bases removed from V and 9 bases from J, the gap between germline ends came to 20 bases. The CDR3 length is 16 residues. Germline V gene lookup returns CDR1 MNHEY and CDR2 SMNVEV (reference sequence). The DNA of the CDR3 is TGTGCCAGCAGTTTTTTAGCGGACCCTCTTATAAGGGAGCTGTTTTTT. It specifies CASSFLADPLIRELFF.

J is TRBJ2-1 and V is TRBV5-4; D might be TRBD1 or TRBD2, each matching 5 bases. Germline V gene sequence: CDR1 SGHNT, CDR2 YYREEE (reference sequence). CDR3 length: 13 amino acids. Trimming took off 4 bases at V and 10 bases at J, with 15 bases between the two ends. CDR3: CASSPRGLSEQFF. The CDR3 region has the DNA TGTGCCAGCAGCCCGAGGGGCCTCTCCGAGCAGTTCTTC. The variable domain in full, with the rest retrieved from reference TRBV5-4 and TRBJ2-1, is ETGVTQSPTHLIKTRGQQVTLRCSSQSGHNTVSWYQQALGQGPQFIFQYYREEENGRGNFPPRFSGLQFPNYSSELNVNALELDDSALYLCASSPRGLSEQFFGPGTRLTVL.

About this clone itself: In the same sample, other DNA sequences code for this CDR3. This rearrangement joins TRBV11-2 to TRBJ2-1; D is perhaps TRBD2 (5 bases). Looked up from germline, CDR1 is SGHAT and CDR2 is FQNNGV. This CDR3 region has 13 residues. V lost 1 base, J lost 8 bases, and 9 bases lay in between. DNA for the CDR3: TGTGCCAGCAGCTTAGGAGGGCCCTATGAGCAGTTCTTC. Its protein product is CASSLGGPYEQFF.

V gene TRBV11-2 combines with J gene TRBJ2-7; 9 bases match TRBD1. Germline V gives CDR1 SGHAT, CDR2 FQNNGV. After removal of 1 base from V and 3 bases from J, the junction contained 10 bases not matched to a gene. This CDR3 region has 17 residues. The CDR3 region has the DNA TGTGCCAGCAGCTTAGCCTACTCCGGGACAGGGTACTACGAGCAGTACTTC. Protein sequence: CASSLAYSGTGYYEQYF.

This chain links TRBV27 with TRBJ2-7, with 11 bases matching TRBD2. Trimming cost V 7 bases and J 4 bases; bases outside gene matches: 12. CDR1 and CDR2 (germline): MNHEY, SMNVEV (reference sequence). The CDR3 has 16 amino acids. The CDR3 DNA sequence: TGTGCCAGCAACCGATTAGCGGGAGGGAGCTATTACGAGCAGTACTTC. This encodes CASNRLAGGSYYEQYF.

This clone was recorded once. This sample includes further DNA sequences coding for the same CDR3. This chain connects TRBV6-5 to TRBJ1-2; D unresolved. CDR1 and CDR2 from the germline V gene are MNHEY and SVGAGI. Trimming took 0 bases from V and 7 from J, leaving 15 bases between them. The CDR3 has 15 residues. CDR3: CASSYSVSGISGYTF. The DNA for the CDR3 is TGTGCCAGCAGTTACTCAGTATCGGGGATAAGTGGCTACACCTTC.

This clone was picked up a small number of times. The J gene is TRBJ1-5, the V gene TRBV9; 10 positions match TRBD1. The CDR3 has 15 residues. Germline-derived CDR1 and CDR2 are SGDLS and YYNGEE. Trimming took 4 bases from V and 3 from J; bases not matched to a gene: 4. DNA for the CDR3: TGTGCCAGCAGCACTGGGACAGGGGCCAATCAGCCCCAGCATTTT. Amino acid sequence: CASSTGTGANQPQHF. The entire variable domain, with the rest obtained from reference TRBV9 and TRBJ1-5, is as follows: DSGVTQTPKHLITATGQRVTLRCSPRSGDLSVYWYQQSLDQGLQFLIQYYNGEERAKGNILERFSAQQFPDLHSELNLSSLELGDSALYFCASSTGTGANQPQHFGDGTRLSIL.

The V call is TRBV7-8, the J call TRBJ2-6, with D possibly being TRBD1 (6 bases). Deletions cut 9 bases from V and 0 bases from J, with 18 bases between. The CDR3 spans 17 residues. Germline lookup yields CDR1 SGHVS and CDR2 FQNEAQ. CDR3 sequence reads: CASSGHLIGSGANVLTF. DNA of the CDR3: TGTGCCAGTTCGGGACATTTGATAGGCTCTGGGGCCAACGTCCTGACTTTC.

The chain has TRBV5-1 and TRBJ2-2, with 11 bases identical to TRBD2. Germline V gene sequence: CDR1 SGHRS, CDR2 YFSETQ. The CDR3 has 15 amino acids. With 0 bases clipped from V and 7 bases from J, the junction kept 2 bases outside the gene matches. CDR3 region: CASSLGLAGFGELFF. The CDR3 DNA is TGCGCCAGCAGCTTGGGACTAGCGGGATTCGGGGAGCTGTTTTTT.

V is TRBV27 and J is TRBJ2-5, with unresolved D. The germline V gene encodes CDR1 MNHEY and CDR2 SMNVEV (reference sequence). This CDR3 is built from 16 residues. Trimming removed 5 bases at V and 0 bases at J, with 16 bases between. The CDR3 coding sequence is TGTGCCAGCAGTCCGATTCCGAACGCGTACCAAGAGACCCAGTACTTC. It translates to CASSPIPNAYQETQYF.

This sequence joins TRBV7-9 and TRBJ1-1; unclear D gene. This CDR3 is built from 15 residues. The germline gives CDR1 SEHNR, CDR2 FQNEAQ (reference sequence). V was shortened by 2 bases and J by 7 bases, with 17 bases between the two germline ends. CDR3 amino acids: CASSLSPLPAIEAFF. As DNA, the CDR3 is TGTGCCAGCAGCTTATCCCCGCTACCGGCAATTGAAGCTTTCTTT.

The rearrangement uses TRBV19 and TRBJ1-1; D not certain. From germline, CDR1 is LNHDA and CDR2 SQIVND (reference sequence). The CDR3 has 12 amino acids. Trimming took 6 bases from V and 6 from J, leaving 11 bases between them. DNA of the CDR3: TGTGCCAGTAGATCTCCCGATCCTGAAGCTTTCTTT. Protein product: CASRSPDPEAFF. Based on the CDR3 plus reference TRBV19 and TRBJ1-1, the full variable domain is DGGITQSPKYLFRKEGQNVTLSCEQNLNHDAMYWYRQDPGQGLRLIYYSQIVNDFQKGDIAEGYSVSREKKESFPLTVTSAQKNPTAFYLCASRSPDPEAFFGQGTRLTVV.

The rearrangement links TRBV14 to TRBJ2-7; 9 bases are shared with TRBD2. J lost 7 bases, V lost 0 bases, and 7 bases had no gene match. The CDR3 loop spans 15 amino acids. The germline V gene encodes CDR1 SGHDN and CDR2 FVKESK. CDR3 bases: TGTGCCAGCAGCCAAGATGCGGGAGGGCCAAGAGAGCAGTACTTC. Residues: CASSQDAGGPREQYF.

The V call is TRBV19, the J call TRBJ1-5; possibly TRBD1 for D (6 bases). Germline V gene lookup returns CDR1 LNHDA and CDR2 SQIVND (reference sequence). There are 14 residues in the CDR3. V was pared by 6 bases and J by 5 bases, with 14 bases between. As DNA, the CDR3 is TGTGCCAGTAGAAATCGGGGGGCTGATCAGCCCCAGCATTTT. It encodes CASRNRGADQPQHF.